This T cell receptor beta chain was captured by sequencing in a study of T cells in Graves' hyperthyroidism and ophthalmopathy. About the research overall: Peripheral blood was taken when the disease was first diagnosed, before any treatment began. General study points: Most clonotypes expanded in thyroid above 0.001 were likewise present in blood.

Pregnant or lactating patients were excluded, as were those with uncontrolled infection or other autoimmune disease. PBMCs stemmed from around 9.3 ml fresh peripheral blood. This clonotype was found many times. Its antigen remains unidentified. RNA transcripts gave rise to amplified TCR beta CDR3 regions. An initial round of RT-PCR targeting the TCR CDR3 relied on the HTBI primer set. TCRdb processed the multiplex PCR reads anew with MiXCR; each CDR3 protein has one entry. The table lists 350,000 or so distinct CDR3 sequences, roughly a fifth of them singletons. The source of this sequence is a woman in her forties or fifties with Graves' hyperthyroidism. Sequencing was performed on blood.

CDR3 nucleotide sequence: TGTGCCAGCAGCTTTTATATGGAGAGCTCCTACAATGAGCAGTTCTTC. This encodes CASSFYMESSYNEQFF. The rearrangement links TRBV5-5 to TRBJ2-1; D is unclear. The V gene lost 2 bases and the J gene lost 0 bases, with 12 bases spanning the gap. There are 16 residues in the CDR3. Germline V lookup: CDR1 SGHKS, CDR2 YYEKEE (reference sequence). Variable domain in full (rest from reference TRBV5-5 and TRBJ2-1): DAGVTQSPTHLIKTRGQQVTLRCSPISGHKSVSWYQQVLGQGPQFIFQYYEKEERGRGNFPDRFSARQFPNYSSELNVNALLLGDSALYLCASSFYMESSYNEQFFGPGTRLTVL.